Listed below are T cell receptor beta chains from one sample, sequenced in a study of blood T cell repertoires in COVID-19. The table came from immunoSEQ multiplex PCR; TCRdb's copy has only in-frame clones and leaves some out. Of 75,000 to 95,000 clones listed, approximately 79% are singletons. The sequenced sample was peripheral blood. These receptor sequences come from a man between 65 and 80 years old with COVID-19, enrolled during active disease. Each CDR3 is given with its conserved first and last residue. A D gene is named only where the DNA matches it firmly. Clone sizes are given selectively: once, few, many, or a class where the clone is expanded.

d_gene: -; len: 14; j_gene: TRBJ1-6; v_gene: TRBV4-1; abundance: few; CDR3nt: TGCGCCAGCAGCCAGGAAGGGGGGGCCTCACCCCTCCACTTT; CDR3aa: CASSQEGGASPLHF
d_gene: -; len: 13; j_gene: TRBJ1-1; v_gene: TRBV28; abundance: -; CDR3nt: TGTGCCAGCAGTTCTGCAGAGAACACTGAAGCTTTCTTT; CDR3aa: CASSSAENTEAFF
d_gene: -; len: 14; j_gene: TRBJ2-7; v_gene: TRBV5-1; abundance: -; CDR3nt: TGCGCCAGCAGCTTGTCGGGACTTAGCTACGAGCAGTACTTC; CDR3aa: CASSLSGLSYEQYF
d_gene: -; len: 16; j_gene: TRBJ1-2; v_gene: TRBV4-2; abundance: once; CDR3nt: TGTGCCAGCAGCCAAGAGGGTGTTTCAAGGGGCTATGGCTACACCTTC; CDR3aa: CASSQEGVSRGYGYTF
d_gene: TRBD2; len: 18; j_gene: TRBJ2-5; v_gene: TRBV7-9; abundance: -; CDR3nt: TGTGCCAGCAGCGCCCCGACGGTGGGGGGGAAGTACCAAGAGACCCAGTACTTC; CDR3aa: CASSAPTVGGKYQETQYF
d_gene: TRBD1; len: 15; j_gene: TRBJ2-7; v_gene: TRBV6-5; abundance: many; CDR3nt: TGTGCCAGCAGCCGAATCGACAGGGGAGGCTACGAGCAGTACTTC; CDR3aa: CASSRIDRGGYEQYF
d_gene: -; len: 15; j_gene: TRBJ2-7; v_gene: TRBV21-1; abundance: -; CDR3nt: TGTGCCAGCAGCTCCCGGGACAGGGTCGTCTACGAGCAGTACTTC; CDR3aa: CASSSRDRVVYEQYF
d_gene: -; len: 13; j_gene: TRBJ2-7; v_gene: TRBV2; abundance: -; CDR3nt: TGTGCCAGCAGAGACAGGAGCTCCTACGAGCAGTACTTC; CDR3aa: CASRDRSSYEQYF
d_gene: -; len: 17; j_gene: TRBJ2-7; v_gene: TRBV7-7; abundance: -; CDR3nt: TGTGCTAGCAGCCCCAACGAGGGCGAGTCTGGGACCTACGAGCAGTACTTC; CDR3aa: CASSPNEGESGTYEQYF
d_gene: TRBD1; len: 16; j_gene: TRBJ1-2; v_gene: TRBV5-1; abundance: -; CDR3nt: TGCGCCAGCAGCAGGGACCGGGACAGGGGATCGAATGGCTACACCTTC; CDR3aa: CASSRDRDRGSNGYTF
d_gene: -; len: 17; j_gene: TRBJ1-5; v_gene: TRBV19; abundance: -; CDR3nt: TGTGCCAGTAATTATCGGGCCGCGGGCCGGAACAATCAGCCCCAGCATTTT; CDR3aa: CASNYRAAGRNNQPQHF
d_gene: TRBD2; len: 15; j_gene: TRBJ2-1; v_gene: TRBV7-8; abundance: -; CDR3nt: TGTGCCAGCAGCTCGGCCGGGACTACCTACAATGAGCAGTTCTTC; CDR3aa: CASSSAGTTYNEQFF
d_gene: TRBD2; len: 15; j_gene: TRBJ2-3; v_gene: TRBV7-3; abundance: -; CDR3nt: TGTGCCAGCAGCTCACTAGCGGGGTACACAGATACGCAGTATTTT; CDR3aa: CASSSLAGYTDTQYF
d_gene: -; len: 15; j_gene: TRBJ2-5; v_gene: TRBV14; abundance: -; CDR3nt: TGTGCCAGCAGCCATCGACTAGGGGCACAAGAGACCCAGTACTTC; CDR3aa: CASSHRLGAQETQYF
d_gene: TRBD2; len: 17; j_gene: TRBJ2-3; v_gene: TRBV2; abundance: -; CDR3nt: TGTGCCAGCAGTCCCAATCTTAGCGGGAGTGGGACAGATACGCAGTATTTT; CDR3aa: CASSPNLSGSGTDTQYF
d_gene: TRBD1; len: 16; j_gene: TRBJ2-3; v_gene: TRBV6-1; abundance: -; CDR3nt: TGTGCCAGCAGTGACGGACAGGGGGCAGGCACAGATACGCAGTATTTT; CDR3aa: CASSDGQGAGTDTQYF
d_gene: -; len: 14; j_gene: TRBJ2-2; v_gene: TRBV19; abundance: -; CDR3nt: TGTGCCAGTAGTGTCGGACTGAACACCGGGGAGCTGTTTTTT; CDR3aa: CASSVGLNTGELFF
d_gene: -; len: 14; j_gene: TRBJ1-2; v_gene: TRBV5-1; abundance: -; CDR3nt: TGCGCCAGCAGCGTCGCACAGGGAACTATGCGCTACACCTTC; CDR3aa: CASSVAQGTMRYTF
d_gene: TRBD2; len: 14; j_gene: TRBJ2-7; v_gene: TRBV4-1; abundance: few; CDR3nt: TGCGCCAGCAGCCAATCAGCGGGAGGGTACGAGCAGTACTTC; CDR3aa: CASSQSAGGYEQYF
d_gene: -; len: 13; j_gene: TRBJ1-1; v_gene: TRBV5-8; abundance: -; CDR3nt: TGTGCCAGCAGCTTGAGGGCTTTGGACACCTCTTTCTTT; CDR3aa: CASSLRALDTSFF
d_gene: TRBD2; len: 18; j_gene: TRBJ2-2; v_gene: TRBV4-3; abundance: -; CDR3nt: TGCGCCAGCAGCCAAGAACCAGTAGCGGGAGGGTTCACCGGGGAGCTGTTTTTT; CDR3aa: CASSQEPVAGGFTGELFF
d_gene: -; len: 16; j_gene: TRBJ2-3; v_gene: TRBV28; abundance: -; CDR3nt: TGTGCCAGCAGTTCCCCCAGGACAGCTAGCACAGATACGCAGTATTTT; CDR3aa: CASSSPRTASTDTQYF
d_gene: -; len: 15; j_gene: TRBJ1-2; v_gene: TRBV21-1; abundance: -; CDR3nt: TGTGCCAGCAGCAAAGTAACAGGGATCGTATGGGGCTACACCTTC; CDR3aa: CASSKVTGIVWGYTF
d_gene: TRBD2; len: 16; j_gene: TRBJ2-1; v_gene: TRBV4-3; abundance: -; CDR3nt: TGCGCCAGCAGCCAAGATAGCGGGAGGGCCTTAGGTGAGCAGTTCTTC; CDR3aa: CASSQDSGRALGEQFF
d_gene: TRBD1; len: 17; j_gene: TRBJ1-3; v_gene: TRBV9; abundance: -; CDR3nt: TGTGCCAGCAGCGTAGCTCTAGGACAGGGGCTTGGAAACACCATATATTTT; CDR3aa: CASSVALGQGLGNTIYF
d_gene: -; len: 14; j_gene: TRBJ2-7; v_gene: TRBV27; abundance: -; CDR3nt: TGTGCCAGCAGTTTACCCTCGCCGGGATACGAGCAGTACTTC; CDR3aa: CASSLPSPGYEQYF
d_gene: TRBD2; len: 15; j_gene: TRBJ2-7; v_gene: TRBV7-2; abundance: -; CDR3nt: TGTGCCAGCAGCATTACTAGCGGGGGCTACTACGAGCAGTACTTC; CDR3aa: CASSITSGGYYEQYF
d_gene: -; len: 15; j_gene: TRBJ1-5; v_gene: TRBV2; abundance: -; CDR3nt: TGTGCCAGCAGTGGAGCAGGGGCGGCTATTCAGCCCCAGCATTTT; CDR3aa: CASSGAGAAIQPQHF
d_gene: TRBD2; len: 17; j_gene: TRBJ2-7; v_gene: TRBV6-2/TRBV6-3; abundance: few; CDR3nt: TGTGCCAGCAGTGCCCTTCACAGCGAGCGGGAGTTACACGAGCAGTACTTC; CDR3aa: CASSALHSERELHEQYF
d_gene: -; len: 13; j_gene: TRBJ2-1; v_gene: TRBV19; abundance: -; CDR3nt: TGTGCCAGTAGGTCCCTAGCGATCGATGAGCAGTTCTTC; CDR3aa: CASRSLAIDEQFF
d_gene: TRBD1; len: 15; j_gene: TRBJ1-1; v_gene: TRBV6-6; abundance: -; CDR3nt: TGTGCCAGCAGTCAAACCTCCGGGACAGTTCCCGAAGCTTTCTTT; CDR3aa: CASSQTSGTVPEAFF
d_gene: -; len: 14; j_gene: TRBJ1-4; v_gene: TRBV29-1; abundance: -; CDR3nt: TGCAGCGTTGAAGATAGAGCAACTAATGAAAAACTGTTTTTT; CDR3aa: CSVEDRATNEKLFF
d_gene: TRBD1; len: 15; j_gene: TRBJ1-6; v_gene: TRBV5-1; abundance: few; CDR3nt: TGCGCCAGCAGCTTGGAGGGGGCTAGGAGTTCACCCCTCCACTTT; CDR3aa: CASSLEGARSSPLHF
d_gene: TRBD2; len: 19; j_gene: TRBJ2-3; v_gene: TRBV4-2; abundance: once; CDR3nt: TGTGCCAGCAGCCAAGGTTCACTAGCGGGAGGGCCAGGGACAGATACGCAGTATTTT; CDR3aa: CASSQGSLAGGPGTDTQYF
d_gene: -; len: 12; j_gene: TRBJ2-7; v_gene: TRBV27; abundance: -; CDR3nt: TGTGCCAGCAGCCCGAAGACATACGAGCAGTACTTC; CDR3aa: CASSPKTYEQYF
d_gene: TRBD1; len: 13; j_gene: TRBJ1-2; v_gene: TRBV28; abundance: -; CDR3nt: TGTGCCAGCAGAACTAGGGACAGAGCTGGCTACACCTTC; CDR3aa: CASRTRDRAGYTF
d_gene: -; len: 15; j_gene: TRBJ2-7; v_gene: TRBV6-1; abundance: -; CDR3nt: TGTGCCAGCAGTGAAGCCTCCGGGGAACGGGGCGAGCAGTACTTC; CDR3aa: CASSEASGERGEQYF
d_gene: TRBD2; len: 21; j_gene: TRBJ2-5; v_gene: TRBV6-2/TRBV6-3; abundance: -; CDR3nt: TGTGCCAGCAGTTACGGGACTAGCGGGAGGTTGGGGCATCCCTATCAAGAGACCCAGTACTTC; CDR3aa: CASSYGTSGRLGHPYQETQYF
d_gene: -; len: 14; j_gene: TRBJ2-7; v_gene: TRBV13; abundance: -; CDR3nt: TGTGCCAGCCGGGTCTTAGGGGGCTCCTACGAGCAGTACTTC; CDR3aa: CASRVLGGSYEQYF
d_gene: -; len: 14; j_gene: TRBJ1-5; v_gene: TRBV28; abundance: -; CDR3nt: TGTGCCAGCAGCTCTCAAGGGGGTCTTCAGCCCCAGCATTTT; CDR3aa: CASSSQGGLQPQHF
d_gene: -; len: 13; j_gene: TRBJ1-2; v_gene: TRBV5-5; abundance: -; CDR3nt: TGTGCCAGCAGCTTGGCAGGGGACTATGGCTACACCTTC; CDR3aa: CASSLAGDYGYTF
d_gene: -; len: 14; j_gene: TRBJ1-5; v_gene: TRBV4-3; abundance: -; CDR3nt: TGCGCCAGCAGTAGAATACAGGGAAATCAGCCCCAGCATTTT; CDR3aa: CASSRIQGNQPQHF
d_gene: -; len: 12; j_gene: TRBJ2-1; v_gene: TRBV29-1; abundance: -; CDR3nt: TGCAGCGTTGAAAGAGTATACAATGAGCAGTTCTTC; CDR3aa: CSVERVYNEQFF
d_gene: TRBD2; len: 14; j_gene: TRBJ2-7; v_gene: TRBV11-2; abundance: -; CDR3nt: TGTGCCAGCAGCTCAACTAGCGGGAACTACGAGCAGTACTTC; CDR3aa: CASSSTSGNYEQYF
d_gene: TRBD1; len: 16; j_gene: TRBJ2-2; v_gene: TRBV2; abundance: few; CDR3nt: TGTGCCAGCAGGGACAGGGGAGCGTTAGGCGCCGGGGAGCTGTTTTTT; CDR3aa: CASRDRGALGAGELFF
d_gene: -; len: 12; j_gene: TRBJ2-7; v_gene: TRBV10-3; abundance: few; CDR3nt: TGTGCCATCGGGCAGGGGGGCTACGAGCAGTACTTC; CDR3aa: CAIGQGGYEQYF
d_gene: TRBD1; len: 14; j_gene: TRBJ1-1; v_gene: TRBV2; abundance: -; CDR3nt: TGTGCCAGCAGAAAAGGGCAGGGGGCATCTGAAGCTTTCTTT; CDR3aa: CASRKGQGASEAFF
d_gene: TRBD1; len: 17; j_gene: TRBJ2-2; v_gene: TRBV10-3; abundance: -; CDR3nt: TGTGCCATCAGTGATCCGGGGCAGGGGGCGAACACCGGGGAGCTGTTTTTT; CDR3aa: CAISDPGQGANTGELFF
d_gene: TRBD1; len: 16; j_gene: TRBJ1-6; v_gene: TRBV18; abundance: -; CDR3nt: TGTGCCAGCTCAGCGGGACAGGGTGGAATAGGTTCACCCCTCCACTTT; CDR3aa: CASSAGQGGIGSPLHF
d_gene: -; len: 13; j_gene: TRBJ2-2; v_gene: TRBV5-1; abundance: -; CDR3nt: TGCGCCAGCAGCCGCCGGGACACCGGGGAGCTGTTTTTT; CDR3aa: CASSRRDTGELFF
d_gene: TRBD1; len: 16; j_gene: TRBJ2-5; v_gene: TRBV9; abundance: once; CDR3nt: TGTGCCAGCAGCACCACCCTCGGACAGGGGGGTGAGACCCAGTACTTC; CDR3aa: CASSTTLGQGGETQYF
d_gene: -; len: 15; j_gene: TRBJ1-3; v_gene: TRBV5-6; abundance: few; CDR3nt: TGTGCCAGCAGCCCGGTCGGGGACACTGGAAACACCATATATTTT; CDR3aa: CASSPVGDTGNTIYF
d_gene: -; len: 13; j_gene: TRBJ1-2; v_gene: TRBV28; abundance: -; CDR3nt: TGTGCCAGCAGTTTATCTAGTCTTTATGGCTACACCTTC; CDR3aa: CASSLSSLYGYTF
d_gene: TRBD1; len: 16; j_gene: TRBJ2-2; v_gene: TRBV10-3; abundance: -; CDR3nt: TGTGCCATCAGTGAGTCGACAGGGGGCGACACCGGGGAGCTGTTTTTT; CDR3aa: CAISESTGGDTGELFF